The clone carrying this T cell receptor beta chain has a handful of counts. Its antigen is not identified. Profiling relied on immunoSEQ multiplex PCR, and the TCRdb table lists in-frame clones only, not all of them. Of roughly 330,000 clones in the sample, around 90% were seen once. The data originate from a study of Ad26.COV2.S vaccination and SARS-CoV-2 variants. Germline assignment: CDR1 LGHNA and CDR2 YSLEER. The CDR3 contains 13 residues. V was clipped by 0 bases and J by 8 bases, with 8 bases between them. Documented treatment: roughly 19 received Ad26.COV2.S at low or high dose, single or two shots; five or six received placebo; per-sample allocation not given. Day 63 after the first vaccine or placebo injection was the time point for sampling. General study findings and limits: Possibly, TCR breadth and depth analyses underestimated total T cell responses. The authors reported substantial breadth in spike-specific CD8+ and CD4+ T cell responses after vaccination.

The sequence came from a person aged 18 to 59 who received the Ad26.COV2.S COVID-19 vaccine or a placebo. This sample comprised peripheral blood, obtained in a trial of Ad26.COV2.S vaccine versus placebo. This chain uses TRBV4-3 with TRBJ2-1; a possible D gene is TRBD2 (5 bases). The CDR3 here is CASSQDQEDEQFF. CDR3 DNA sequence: TGCGCCAGCAGCCAAGATCAGGAGGATGAGCAGTTCTTC.